This T cell receptor beta chain was sequenced for a study of regulatory T cells in long-lasting Graves disease. Time point here: newly diagnosed GD, antithyroid drugs for less than 3 months. The TCR library was made from RNA that had been extracted from PBMCs in TRIzol. Trimming took off 1 base at V and 3 bases at J, with 16 bases between the two ends. The CDR3 consists of 17 residues. Germline lookup yields CDR1 MDHEN and CDR2 SYDVKM. This clonotype was observed many times. Both iRepertoire HTBI primers and Arm-PCR of CDR3 regions were used to build the TCR beta libraries. A single record per CDR3 protein comes from TCRdb applying MiXCR to the multiplex PCR reads. The repertoire holds about 620,000 distinct CDR3 sequences, with 15% to 20% as singletons. The data also belong to a second study, concerning T cells in Graves' hyperthyroidism and ophthalmopathy.

This TCR was recovered from a woman aged 25 to 39 with Graves disease. The chain joins TRBV28 to TRBJ1-5; maybe TRBD1 (5 bases). The sequencing here drew on peripheral blood mononuclear cells (PBMCs), taken at new diagnosis, from a patient treated with antithyroid drugs. The CDR3, as DNA: TGTGCCAGCAGTTTATTTTCGCAGGGATGGAACAATCAGCCCCAGCATTTT. Its translation: CASSLFSQGWNNQPQHF.